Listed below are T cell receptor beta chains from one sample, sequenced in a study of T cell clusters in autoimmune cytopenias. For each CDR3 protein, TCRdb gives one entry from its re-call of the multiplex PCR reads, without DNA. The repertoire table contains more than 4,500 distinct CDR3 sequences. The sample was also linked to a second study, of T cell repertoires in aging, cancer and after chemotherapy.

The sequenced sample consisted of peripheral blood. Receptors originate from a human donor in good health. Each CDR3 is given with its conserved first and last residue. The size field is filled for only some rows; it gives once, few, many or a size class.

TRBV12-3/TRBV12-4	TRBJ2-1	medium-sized	CASRLSQGEQFF
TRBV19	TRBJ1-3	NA	CASSRGPGSTGNTIYF
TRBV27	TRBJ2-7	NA	CASSGPGQGAREQYF
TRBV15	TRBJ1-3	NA	CATSRVAGELAGNTIYF
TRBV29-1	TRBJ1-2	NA	CSVEVNRAGYGYTF
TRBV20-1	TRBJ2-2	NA	CSAISGTSGRVGTGELFF
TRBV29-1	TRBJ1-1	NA	CSVEAGTGVNTEAFF
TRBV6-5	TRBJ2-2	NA	CASSLHLAGETGELFF
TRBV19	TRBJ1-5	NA	CASSPIQGYSNQPQHF
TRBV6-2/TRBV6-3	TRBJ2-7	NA	CASSRDGDYEQYF
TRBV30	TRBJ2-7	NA	CAWSGLEYEQYF
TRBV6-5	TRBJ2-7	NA	CASRATSGGSYEQYF
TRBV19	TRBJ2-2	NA	CASSNRQATNTGELFF
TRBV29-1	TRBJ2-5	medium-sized	CSVDVREETQYF
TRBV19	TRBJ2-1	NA	CASIPSGRGYNEQFF
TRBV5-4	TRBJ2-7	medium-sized	CASSLGGYEQYF
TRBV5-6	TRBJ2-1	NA	CASSWGGLAENNEQFF
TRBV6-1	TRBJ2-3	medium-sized	CASSEQPDGGTQYF
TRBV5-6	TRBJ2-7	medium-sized	CASSPGRAGREQYF
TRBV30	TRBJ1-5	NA	CAWSTTDGQPQHF
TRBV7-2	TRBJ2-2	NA	CASSLNWGNTGELFF
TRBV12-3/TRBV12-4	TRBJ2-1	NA	CASSPPRLAGVGTYNEQFF